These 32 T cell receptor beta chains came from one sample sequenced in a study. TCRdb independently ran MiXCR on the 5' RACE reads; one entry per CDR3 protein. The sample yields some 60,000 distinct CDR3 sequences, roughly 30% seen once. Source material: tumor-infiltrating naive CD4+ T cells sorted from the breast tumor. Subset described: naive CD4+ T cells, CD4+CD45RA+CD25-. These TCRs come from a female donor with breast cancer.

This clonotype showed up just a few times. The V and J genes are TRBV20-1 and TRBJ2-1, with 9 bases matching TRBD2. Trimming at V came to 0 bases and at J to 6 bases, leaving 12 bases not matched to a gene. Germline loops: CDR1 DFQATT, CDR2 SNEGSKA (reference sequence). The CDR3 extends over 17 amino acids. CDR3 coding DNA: TGCAGTGCTAGAGAGCAGGTCAGGTTGCGGGGGGGCAATGAGCAGTTCTTC. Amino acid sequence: CSAREQVRLRGGNEQFF.

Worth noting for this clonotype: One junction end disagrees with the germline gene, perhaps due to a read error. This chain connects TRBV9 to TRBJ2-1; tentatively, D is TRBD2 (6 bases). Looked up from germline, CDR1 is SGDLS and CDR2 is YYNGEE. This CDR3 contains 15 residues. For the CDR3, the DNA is TGTGCCAGCAGCCCTAGCGCGAACTCCTACAATGAGCAGCTCTTC. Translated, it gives CASSPSANSYNEQLF. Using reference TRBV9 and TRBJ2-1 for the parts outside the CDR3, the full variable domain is DSGVTQTPKHLITATGQRVTLRCSPRSGDLSVYWYQQSLDQGLQFLIQYYNGEERAKGNILERFSAQQFPDLHSELNLSSLELGDSALYFCASSPSANSYNEQLFGPGTRLTVL.

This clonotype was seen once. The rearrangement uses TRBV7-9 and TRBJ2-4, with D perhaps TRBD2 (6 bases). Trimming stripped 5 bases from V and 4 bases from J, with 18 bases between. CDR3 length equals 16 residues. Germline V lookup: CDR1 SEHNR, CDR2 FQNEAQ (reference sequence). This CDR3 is CASSLSVGTRKNIQYF. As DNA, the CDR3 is TGTGCCAGCAGCCTAAGCGTAGGGACTCGGAAAAACATTCAGTACTTC.

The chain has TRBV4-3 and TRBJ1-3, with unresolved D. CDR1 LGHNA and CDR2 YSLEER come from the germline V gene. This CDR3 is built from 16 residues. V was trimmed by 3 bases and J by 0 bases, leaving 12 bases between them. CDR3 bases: TGCGCCAGCAGCCAGGCTCCCATGTTCTCTGGAAACACCATATATTTT. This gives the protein CASSQAPMFSGNTIYF.

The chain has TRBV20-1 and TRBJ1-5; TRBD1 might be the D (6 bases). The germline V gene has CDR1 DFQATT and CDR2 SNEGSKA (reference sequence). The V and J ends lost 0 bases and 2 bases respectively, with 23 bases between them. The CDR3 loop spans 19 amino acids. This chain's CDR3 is CSARDNRAGFNPGNQPQHF. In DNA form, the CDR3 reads TGCAGTGCTAGAGATAACAGGGCAGGGTTTAATCCGGGCAATCAGCCCCAGCATTTT.

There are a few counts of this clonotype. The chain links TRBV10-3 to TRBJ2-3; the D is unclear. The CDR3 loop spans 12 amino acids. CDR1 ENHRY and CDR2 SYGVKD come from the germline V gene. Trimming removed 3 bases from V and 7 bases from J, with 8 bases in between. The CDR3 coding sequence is TGTGCCATCAGTGAATCATTCTATACGCAGTATTTT. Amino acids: CAISESFYTQYF.

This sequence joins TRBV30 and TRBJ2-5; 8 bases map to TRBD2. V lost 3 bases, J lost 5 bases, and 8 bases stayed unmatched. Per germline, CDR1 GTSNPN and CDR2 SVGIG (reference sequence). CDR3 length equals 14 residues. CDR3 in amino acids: CAWSPGLAPETQYF. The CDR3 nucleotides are TGTGCCTGGAGCCCCGGACTAGCCCCTGAGACCCAGTACTTC.

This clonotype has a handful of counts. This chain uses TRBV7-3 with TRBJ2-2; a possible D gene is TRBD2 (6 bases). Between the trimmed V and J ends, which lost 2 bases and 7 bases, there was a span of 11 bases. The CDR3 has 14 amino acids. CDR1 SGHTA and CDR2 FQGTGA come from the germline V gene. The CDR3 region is CASSLSWTNGELFF. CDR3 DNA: TGTGCCAGCAGCTTATCGTGGACTAACGGGGAGCTGTTTTTT. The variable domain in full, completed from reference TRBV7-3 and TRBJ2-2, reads GAGVSQTPSNKVTEKGKYVELRCDPISGHTALYWYRQSLGQGPEFLIYFQGTGAADDSGLPNDRFFAVRPEGSVSTLKIQRTERGDSAVYLCASSLSWTNGELFFGEGSRLTVL.

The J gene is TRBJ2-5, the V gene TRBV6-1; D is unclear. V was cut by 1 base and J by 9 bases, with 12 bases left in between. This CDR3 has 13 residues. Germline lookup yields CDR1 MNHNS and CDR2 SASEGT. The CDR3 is CASSEEDFSAQYF. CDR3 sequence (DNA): TGTGCCAGCAGTGAAGAAGACTTCTCGGCCCAGTACTTC.

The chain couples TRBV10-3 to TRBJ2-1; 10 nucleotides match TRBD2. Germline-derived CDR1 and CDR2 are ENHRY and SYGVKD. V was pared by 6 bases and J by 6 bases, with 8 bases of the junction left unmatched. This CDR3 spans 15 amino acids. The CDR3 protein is CAIRNTSGASNEQFF. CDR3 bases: TGTGCCATCAGAAATACTAGCGGGGCCTCCAATGAGCAGTTCTTC.

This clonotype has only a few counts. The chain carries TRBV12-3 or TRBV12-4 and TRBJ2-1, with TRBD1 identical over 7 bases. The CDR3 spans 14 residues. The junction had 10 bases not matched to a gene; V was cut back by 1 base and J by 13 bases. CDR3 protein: CASSLVVGGASQFF. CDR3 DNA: TGTGCCAGCAGTTTAGTCGTAGGGGGCGCAAGCCAGTTCTTC.

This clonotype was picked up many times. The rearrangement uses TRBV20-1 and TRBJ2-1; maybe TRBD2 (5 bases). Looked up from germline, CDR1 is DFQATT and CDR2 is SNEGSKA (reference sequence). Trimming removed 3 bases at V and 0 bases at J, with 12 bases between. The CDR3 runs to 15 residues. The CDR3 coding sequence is TGCAGTGCTAGGGACTCCTCGAGCTCCTACAATGAGCAGTTCTTC. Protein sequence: CSARDSSSSYNEQFF.

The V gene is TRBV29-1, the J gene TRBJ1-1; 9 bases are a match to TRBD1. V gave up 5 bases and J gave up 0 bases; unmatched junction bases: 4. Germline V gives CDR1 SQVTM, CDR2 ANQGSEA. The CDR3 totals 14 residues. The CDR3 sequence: CSVMDRGMNTEAFF. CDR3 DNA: TGCAGCGTTATGGACAGGGGAATGAACACTGAAGCTTTCTTT.

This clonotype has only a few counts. CDR3 coding DNA: TGTGCCAGCAGTTCCGTCGGATACGGCACAGATACGCAGTATTTT. It codes for CASSSVGYGTDTQYF. V is TRBV7-3 and J is TRBJ2-3; D is unresolved. Germline CDR1 SGHTA, CDR2 FQGTGA. V lost 6 bases and J 1 base, leaving 14 bases between the germline ends. The CDR3 contains 15 residues.

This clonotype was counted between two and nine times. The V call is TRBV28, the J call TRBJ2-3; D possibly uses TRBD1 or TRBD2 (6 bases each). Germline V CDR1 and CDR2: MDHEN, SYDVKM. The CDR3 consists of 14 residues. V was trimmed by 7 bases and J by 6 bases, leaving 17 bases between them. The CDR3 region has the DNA TGTGCCAGCACCGGGGGCGATCATTTGGATACGCAGTATTTT. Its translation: CASTGGDHLDTQYF.

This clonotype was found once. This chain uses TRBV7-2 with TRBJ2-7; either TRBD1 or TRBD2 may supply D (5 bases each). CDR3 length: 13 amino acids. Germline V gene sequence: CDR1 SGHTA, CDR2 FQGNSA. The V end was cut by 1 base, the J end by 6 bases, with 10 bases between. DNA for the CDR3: TGTGCCAGCAGCTTAGTCGGGGCGAGCGAGCAGTACTTC. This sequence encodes CASSLVGASEQYF.

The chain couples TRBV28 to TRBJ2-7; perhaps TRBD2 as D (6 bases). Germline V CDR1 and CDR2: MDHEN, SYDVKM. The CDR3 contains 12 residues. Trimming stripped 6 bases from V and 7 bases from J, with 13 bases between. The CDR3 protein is CASSRPGSEQYF. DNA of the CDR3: TGTGCCAGCAGCCGGCCCGGGAGTGAGCAGTACTTC. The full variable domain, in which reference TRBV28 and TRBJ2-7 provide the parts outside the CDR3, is DVKVTQSSRYLVKRTGEKVFLECVQDMDHENMFWYRQDPGLGLRLIYFSYDVKMKEKGDIPEGYSVSREKKERFSLILESASTNQTSMYLCASSRPGSEQYFGPGTRLTVT.

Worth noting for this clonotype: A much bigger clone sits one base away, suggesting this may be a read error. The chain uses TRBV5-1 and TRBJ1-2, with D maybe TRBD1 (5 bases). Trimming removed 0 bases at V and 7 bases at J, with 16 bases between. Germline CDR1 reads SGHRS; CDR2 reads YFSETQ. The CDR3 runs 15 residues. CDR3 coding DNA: TGCGCCAGCAGCTTGGCCGGCGGGGGGGACTGTGGCTACACCTTC. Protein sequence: CASSLAGGGDCGYTF.

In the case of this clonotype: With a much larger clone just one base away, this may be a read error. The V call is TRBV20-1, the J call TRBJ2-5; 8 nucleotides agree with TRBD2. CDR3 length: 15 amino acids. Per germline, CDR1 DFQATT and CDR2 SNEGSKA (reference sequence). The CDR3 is CNASSIREGGETQYF. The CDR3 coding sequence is TGCAATGCTAGTTCCATTCGGGAGGGGGGAGAGACCCAGTACTTC.

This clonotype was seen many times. The CDR3 nucleotides read TGTGCCAGCAGCGGGGTTGGGGGCACAGATACGCAGTATTTT. Encoded protein: CASSGVGGTDTQYF. This chain links TRBV7-2 with TRBJ2-3; D is unresolved. This CDR3 comprises 14 residues. V was clipped by 5 bases and J by 1 base, with 10 bases between them. CDR1 is SGHTA and CDR2 is FQGNSA in the germline V gene.

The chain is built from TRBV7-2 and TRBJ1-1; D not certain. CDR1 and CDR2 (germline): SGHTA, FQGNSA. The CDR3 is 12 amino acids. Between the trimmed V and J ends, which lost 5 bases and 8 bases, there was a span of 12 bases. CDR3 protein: CASSTYTGEAFF. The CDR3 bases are TGTGCCAGCAGCACCTACACCGGAGAAGCTTTCTTT.

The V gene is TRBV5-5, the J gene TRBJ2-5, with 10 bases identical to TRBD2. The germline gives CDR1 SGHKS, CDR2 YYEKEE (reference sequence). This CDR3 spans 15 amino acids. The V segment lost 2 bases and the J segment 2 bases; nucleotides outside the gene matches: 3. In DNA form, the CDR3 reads TGTGCCAGCAGCTTCCTAGCGGGGGTACAAGAGACCCAGTACTTC. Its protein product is CASSFLAGVQETQYF.

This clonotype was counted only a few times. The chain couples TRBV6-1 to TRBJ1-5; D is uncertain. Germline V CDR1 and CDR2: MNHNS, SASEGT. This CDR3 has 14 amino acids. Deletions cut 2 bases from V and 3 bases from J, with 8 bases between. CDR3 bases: TGTGCCAGCAGTGAAAGGTATGCCAATCAGCCCCAGCATTTT. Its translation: CASSERYANQPQHF.

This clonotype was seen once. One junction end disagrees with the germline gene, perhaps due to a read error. CDR3 DNA: TGTGACAGCAGCCGCGGGGGGGCTGCCGTAAATGAGCAGTTCTTC. Residues: CDSSRGGAAVNEQFF. The chain employs TRBV7-6 and TRBJ2-1; the match to TRBD2 covers 9 bases. Germline V gene sequence: CDR1 SGHVS, CDR2 FNYEAQ. The CDR3 has 15 residues. Using reference TRBV7-6 and TRBJ2-1 for the parts outside the CDR3, the full variable domain is GAGVSQSPRYKVTKRGQDVALRCDPISGHVSLYWYRQALGQGPEFLTYFNYEAQQDKSGLPNDRFSAERPEGSISTLTIQRTEQRDSAMYRCDSSRGGAAVNEQFFGPGTRLTVL.

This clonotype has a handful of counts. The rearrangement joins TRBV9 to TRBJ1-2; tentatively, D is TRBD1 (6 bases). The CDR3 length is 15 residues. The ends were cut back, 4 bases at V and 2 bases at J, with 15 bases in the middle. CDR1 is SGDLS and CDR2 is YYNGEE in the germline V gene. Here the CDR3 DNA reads TGTGCCAGCAGCCCCCACCGGACAGTCAACTATGGCTACACCTTC. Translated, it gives CASSPHRTVNYGYTF.

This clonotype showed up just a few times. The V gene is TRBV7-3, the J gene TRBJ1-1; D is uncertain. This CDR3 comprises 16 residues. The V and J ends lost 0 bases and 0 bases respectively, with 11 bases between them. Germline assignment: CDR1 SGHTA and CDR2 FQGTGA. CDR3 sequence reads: CASSLTRQEVNTEAFF. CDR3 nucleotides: TGTGCCAGCAGCTTAACAAGGCAGGAGGTGAACACTGAAGCTTTCTTT.

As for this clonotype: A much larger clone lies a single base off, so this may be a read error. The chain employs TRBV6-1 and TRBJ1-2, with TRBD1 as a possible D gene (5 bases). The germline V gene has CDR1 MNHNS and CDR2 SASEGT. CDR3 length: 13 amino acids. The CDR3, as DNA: TGTGCCAGCAGCATGGGACTTGACGGTGGCCACACCTTC. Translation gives CASSMGLDGGHTF.

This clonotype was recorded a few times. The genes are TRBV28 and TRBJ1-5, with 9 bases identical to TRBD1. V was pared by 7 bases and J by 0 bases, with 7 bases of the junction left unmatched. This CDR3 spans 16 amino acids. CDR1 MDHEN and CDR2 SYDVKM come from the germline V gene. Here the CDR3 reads CASTTPGQGSNQPQHF. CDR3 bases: TGTGCCAGCACGACTCCGGGACAGGGTAGCAATCAGCCCCAGCATTTT.

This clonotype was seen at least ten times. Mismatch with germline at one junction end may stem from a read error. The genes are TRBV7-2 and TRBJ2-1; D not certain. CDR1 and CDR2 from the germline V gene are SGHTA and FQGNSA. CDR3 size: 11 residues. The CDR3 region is CASGFYNEQFF. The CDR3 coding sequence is TGTGCCAGCGGCTTTTACAATGAGCAGTTCTTC.

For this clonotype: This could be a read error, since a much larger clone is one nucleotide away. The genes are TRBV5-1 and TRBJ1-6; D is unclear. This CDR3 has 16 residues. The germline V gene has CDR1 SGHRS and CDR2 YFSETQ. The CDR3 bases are TGCGCCGGCAGCTCTGGTTATAGGGAGAAAGGATCACCCCTCCACTTT. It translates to CAGSSGYREKGSPLHF.

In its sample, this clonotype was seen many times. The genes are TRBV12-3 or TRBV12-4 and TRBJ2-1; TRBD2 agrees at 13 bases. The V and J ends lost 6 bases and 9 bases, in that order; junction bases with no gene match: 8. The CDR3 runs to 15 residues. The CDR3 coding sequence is TGTGCCAGCAGGCTACTAGCGGGGGGGCCGAGTGAGCAGTTCTTC. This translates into CASRLLAGGPSEQFF.

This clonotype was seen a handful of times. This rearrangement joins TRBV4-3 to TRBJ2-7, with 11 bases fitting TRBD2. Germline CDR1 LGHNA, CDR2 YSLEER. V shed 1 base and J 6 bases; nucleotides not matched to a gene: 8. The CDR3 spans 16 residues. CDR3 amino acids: CASSQAPLAGAAEQYF. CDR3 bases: TGCGCCAGCAGCCAAGCTCCACTAGCGGGAGCGGCCGAGCAGTACTTC.